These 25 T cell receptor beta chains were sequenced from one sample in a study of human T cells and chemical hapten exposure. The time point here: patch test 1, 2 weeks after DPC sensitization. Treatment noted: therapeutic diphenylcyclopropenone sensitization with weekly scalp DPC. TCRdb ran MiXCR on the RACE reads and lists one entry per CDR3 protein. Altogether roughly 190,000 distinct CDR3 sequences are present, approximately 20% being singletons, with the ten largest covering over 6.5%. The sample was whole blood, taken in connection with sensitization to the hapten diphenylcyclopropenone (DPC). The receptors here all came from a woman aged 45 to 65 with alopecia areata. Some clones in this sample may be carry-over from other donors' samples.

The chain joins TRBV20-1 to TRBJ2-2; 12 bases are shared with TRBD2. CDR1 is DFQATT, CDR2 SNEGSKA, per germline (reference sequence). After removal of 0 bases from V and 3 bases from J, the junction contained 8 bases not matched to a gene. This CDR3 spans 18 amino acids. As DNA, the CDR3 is TGCAGTGCTAGAGATCTGCTAGCGGGAGGGGCGGACACCGGGGAGCTGTTTTTT. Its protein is CSARDLLAGGADTGELFF.

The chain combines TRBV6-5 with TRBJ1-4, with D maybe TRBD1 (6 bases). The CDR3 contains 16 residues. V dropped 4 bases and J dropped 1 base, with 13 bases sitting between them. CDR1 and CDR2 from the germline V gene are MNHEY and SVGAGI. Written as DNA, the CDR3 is TGTGCCAGCAGTTCCGGGACATTCGGAACTAATGAAAAACTGTTTTTT. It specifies CASSSGTFGTNEKLFF.

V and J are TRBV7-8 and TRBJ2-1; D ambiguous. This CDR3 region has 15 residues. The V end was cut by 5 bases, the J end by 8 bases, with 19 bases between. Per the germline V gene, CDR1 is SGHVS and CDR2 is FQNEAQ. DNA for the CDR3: TGTGCCAGCAGCGAACCGGGCCGACCTCACGATGAGCAGTTCTTC. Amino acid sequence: CASSEPGRPHDEQFF.

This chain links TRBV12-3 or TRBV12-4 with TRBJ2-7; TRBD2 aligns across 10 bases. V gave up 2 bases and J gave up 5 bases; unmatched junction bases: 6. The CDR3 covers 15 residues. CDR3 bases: TGTGCCAGCAGTTTATCACTAGCGGGAACCGACGAGCAGTACTTC. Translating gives CASSLSLAGTDEQYF.

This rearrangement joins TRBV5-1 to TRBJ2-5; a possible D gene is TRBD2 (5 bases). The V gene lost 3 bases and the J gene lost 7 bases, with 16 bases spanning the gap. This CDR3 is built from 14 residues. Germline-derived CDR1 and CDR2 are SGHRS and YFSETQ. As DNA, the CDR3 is TGCGCCAGCAGCTCTTACGAAGCCCGGGGGACCCAGTACTTC. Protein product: CASSSYEARGTQYF.

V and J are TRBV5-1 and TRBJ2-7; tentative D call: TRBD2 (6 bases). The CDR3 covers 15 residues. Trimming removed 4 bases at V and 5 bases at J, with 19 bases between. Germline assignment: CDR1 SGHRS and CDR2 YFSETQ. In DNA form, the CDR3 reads TGCGCCAGCAGCCAACAAAATCTAGCGACCGACGAGCAGTACTTC. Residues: CASSQQNLATDEQYF.

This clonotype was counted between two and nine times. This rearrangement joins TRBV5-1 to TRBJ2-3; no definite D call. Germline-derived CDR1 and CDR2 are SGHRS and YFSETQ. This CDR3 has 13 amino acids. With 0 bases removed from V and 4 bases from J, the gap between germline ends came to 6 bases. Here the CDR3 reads CASSLDNPDTQYF. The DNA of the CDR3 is TGCGCCAGCAGCTTGGATAATCCAGATACGCAGTATTTT.

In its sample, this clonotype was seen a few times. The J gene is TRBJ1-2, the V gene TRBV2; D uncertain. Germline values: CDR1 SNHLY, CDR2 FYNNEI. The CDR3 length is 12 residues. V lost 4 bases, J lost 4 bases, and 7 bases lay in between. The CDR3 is CASSGRTYGYTF. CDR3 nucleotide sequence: TGTGCCAGCAGTGGTCGGACCTATGGCTACACCTTC.

The CDR3 DNA reads TGTGCCAGTAGTCCCGGGACAGGATCCTACTATAATTCACCCCTCCACTTT. Translation gives CASSPGTGSYYNSPLHF. This chain connects TRBV19 to TRBJ1-6; TRBD1 matches at 8 bases. Germline-derived CDR1 and CDR2 are LNHDA and SQIVND (reference sequence). CDR3 length: 17 residues. With V trimmed by 5 bases and J by 3 bases, 9 bases remained unmatched.

In DNA form, the CDR3 reads TGCGCCAGCAGCTTGGGGACGGGAGAAATAGATACGCAGTATTTT. It codes for CASSLGTGEIDTQYF. The J gene is TRBJ2-3, the V gene TRBV5-1, with TRBD2 as a possible D gene (6 bases). Trimming took off 0 bases at V and 5 bases at J, with 13 bases between the two ends. CDR3 length equals 15 residues. Germline V gene lookup returns CDR1 SGHRS and CDR2 YFSETQ.

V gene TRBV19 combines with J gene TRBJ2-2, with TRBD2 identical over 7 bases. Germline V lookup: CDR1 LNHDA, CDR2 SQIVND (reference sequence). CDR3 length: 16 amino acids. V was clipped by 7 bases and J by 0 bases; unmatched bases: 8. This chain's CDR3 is CASTKSGGSNTGELFF. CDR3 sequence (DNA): TGTGCCAGTACCAAATCGGGAGGATCGAACACCGGGGAGCTGTTTTTT. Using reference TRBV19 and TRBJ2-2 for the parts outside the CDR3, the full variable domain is DGGITQSPKYLFRKEGQNVTLSCEQNLNHDAMYWYRQDPGQGLRLIYYSQIVNDFQKGDIAEGYSVSREKKESFPLTVTSAQKNPTAFYLCASTKSGGSNTGELFFGEGSRLTVL.

The chain's CDR3 is CASRVSLDGGNYGYTF. Written as DNA, the CDR3 is TGCGCCAGCAGAGTTTCTTTGGACGGCGGAAACTATGGCTACACCTTC. V is TRBV10-1 and J is TRBJ1-2; no definite D call. Germline lookup yields CDR1 WNHNN and CDR2 SYGVQD (reference sequence). V lost 6 bases to trimming and J lost 2 bases, with 19 bases between them. The CDR3 sequence is 16 residues long.

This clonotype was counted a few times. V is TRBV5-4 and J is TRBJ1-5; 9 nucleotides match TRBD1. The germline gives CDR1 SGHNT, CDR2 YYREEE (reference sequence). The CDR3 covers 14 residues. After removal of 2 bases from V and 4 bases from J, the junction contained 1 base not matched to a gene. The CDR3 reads CASSLQGANQPQHF. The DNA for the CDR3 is TGTGCCAGCAGCTTACAGGGGGCAAATCAGCCCCAGCATTTT.

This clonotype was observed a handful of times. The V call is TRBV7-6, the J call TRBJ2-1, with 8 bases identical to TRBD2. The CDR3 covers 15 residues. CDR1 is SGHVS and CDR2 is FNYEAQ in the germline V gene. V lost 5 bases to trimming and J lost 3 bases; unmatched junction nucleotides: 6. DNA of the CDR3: TGTGCCAGCAGCACAACCGGGACTAGCTACAATGAGCAGTTCTTC. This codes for CASSTTGTSYNEQFF. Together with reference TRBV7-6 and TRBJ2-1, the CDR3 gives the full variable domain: GAGVSQSPRYKVTKRGQDVALRCDPISGHVSLYWYRQALGQGPEFLTYFNYEAQQDKSGLPNDRFSAERPEGSISTLTIQRTEQRDSAMYRCASSTTGTSYNEQFFGPGTRLTVL.

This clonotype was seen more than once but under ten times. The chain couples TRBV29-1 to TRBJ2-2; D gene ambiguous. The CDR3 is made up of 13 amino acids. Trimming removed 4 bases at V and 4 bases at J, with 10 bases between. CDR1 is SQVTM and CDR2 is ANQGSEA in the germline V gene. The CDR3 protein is CSVGRIFTGELFF. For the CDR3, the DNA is TGCAGCGTTGGGAGAATTTTCACCGGGGAGCTGTTTTTT.

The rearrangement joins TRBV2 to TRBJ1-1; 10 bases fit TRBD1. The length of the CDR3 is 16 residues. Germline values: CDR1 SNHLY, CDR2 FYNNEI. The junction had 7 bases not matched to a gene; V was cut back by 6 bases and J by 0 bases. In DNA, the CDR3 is TGTGCCAGCAGCCGGGACAGGGGCTCTATGAACACTGAAGCTTTCTTT. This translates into CASSRDRGSMNTEAFF.

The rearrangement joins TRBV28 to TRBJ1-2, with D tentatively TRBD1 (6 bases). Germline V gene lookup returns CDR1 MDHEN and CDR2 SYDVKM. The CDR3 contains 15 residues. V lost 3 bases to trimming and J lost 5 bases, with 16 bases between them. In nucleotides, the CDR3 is TGTGCCAGCAGTTTCCCGGGAGGGGGGGGATATGGCTACACCTTC. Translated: CASSFPGGGGYGYTF.

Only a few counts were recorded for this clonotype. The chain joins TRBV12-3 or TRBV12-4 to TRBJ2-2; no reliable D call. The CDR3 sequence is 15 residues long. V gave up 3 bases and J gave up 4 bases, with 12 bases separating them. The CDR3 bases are TGTGCCAGCAGTTTTGTGGCAGGCTTCACCGGGGAGCTGTTTTTT. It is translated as CASSFVAGFTGELFF.

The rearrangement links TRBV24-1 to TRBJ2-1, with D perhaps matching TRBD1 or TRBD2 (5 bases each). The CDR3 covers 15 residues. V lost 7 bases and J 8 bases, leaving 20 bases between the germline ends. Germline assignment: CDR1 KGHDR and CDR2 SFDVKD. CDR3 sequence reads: CATSISGTIRDEQFF. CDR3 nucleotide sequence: TGTGCCACCAGCATCTCCGGGACGATCAGGGATGAGCAGTTCTTC.

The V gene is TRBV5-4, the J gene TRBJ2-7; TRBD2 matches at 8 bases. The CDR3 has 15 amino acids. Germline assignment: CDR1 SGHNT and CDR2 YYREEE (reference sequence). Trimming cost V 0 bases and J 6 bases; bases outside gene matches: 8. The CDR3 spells CASSLGPPLAGEQYF. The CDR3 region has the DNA TGTGCCAGCAGCTTGGGCCCCCCGCTAGCGGGCGAGCAGTACTTC.

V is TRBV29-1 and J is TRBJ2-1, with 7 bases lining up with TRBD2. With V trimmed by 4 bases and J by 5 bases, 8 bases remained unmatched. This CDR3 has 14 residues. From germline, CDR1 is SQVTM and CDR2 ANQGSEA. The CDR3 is CSVGERDAHNEQFF. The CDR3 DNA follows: TGCAGCGTTGGAGAGCGGGACGCCCACAATGAGCAGTTCTTC.

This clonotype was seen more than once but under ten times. CDR3 residues: CASSIGVGNTIYF. The DNA of the CDR3 is TGTGCCAGCAGTATCGGGGTTGGAAACACCATATATTTT. This rearrangement joins TRBV11-3 to TRBJ1-3, with D hard to call. This CDR3 has 13 residues. Trimming took off 6 bases at V and 3 bases at J, with 9 bases between the two ends. CDR1 and CDR2 from the germline V gene are SGHNT and YENEEA.

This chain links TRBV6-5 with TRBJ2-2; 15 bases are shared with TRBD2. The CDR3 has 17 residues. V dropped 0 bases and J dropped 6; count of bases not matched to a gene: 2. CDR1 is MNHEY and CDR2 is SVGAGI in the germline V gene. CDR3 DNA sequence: TGTGCCAGCAGTTACTCCTGGACTAGCGGGAGGGCCGGGGAGCTGTTTTTT. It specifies CASSYSWTSGRAGELFF.

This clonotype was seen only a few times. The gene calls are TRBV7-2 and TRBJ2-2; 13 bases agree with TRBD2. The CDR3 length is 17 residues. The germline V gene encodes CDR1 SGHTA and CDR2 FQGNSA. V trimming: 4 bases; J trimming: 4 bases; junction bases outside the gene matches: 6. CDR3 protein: CASSSLRTSGGTGELFF. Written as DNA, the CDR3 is TGTGCCAGCAGCTCCTTACGGACTAGCGGGGGCACCGGGGAGCTGTTTTTT.

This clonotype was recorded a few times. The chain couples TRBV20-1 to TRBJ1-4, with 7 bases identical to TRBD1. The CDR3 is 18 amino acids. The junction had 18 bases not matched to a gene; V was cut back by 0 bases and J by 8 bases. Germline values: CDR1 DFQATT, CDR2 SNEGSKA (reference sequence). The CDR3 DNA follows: TGCAGTGCTAGAGATAAAGAAACAGGGGCTAATTATAGGGAAAAACTGTTTTTT. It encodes CSARDKETGANYREKLFF.